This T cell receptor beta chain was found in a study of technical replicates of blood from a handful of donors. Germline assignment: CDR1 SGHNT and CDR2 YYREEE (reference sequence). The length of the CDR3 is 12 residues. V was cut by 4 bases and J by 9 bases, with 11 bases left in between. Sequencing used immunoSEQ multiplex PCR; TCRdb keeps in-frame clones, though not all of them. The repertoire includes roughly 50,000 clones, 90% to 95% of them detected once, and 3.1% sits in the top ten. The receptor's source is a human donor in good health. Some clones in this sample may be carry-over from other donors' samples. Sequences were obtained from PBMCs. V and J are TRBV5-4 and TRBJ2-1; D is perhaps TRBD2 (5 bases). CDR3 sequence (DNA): TGTGCCAGCAGCCCATATCGGGGTGAGCAGTTCTTC. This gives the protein CASSPYRGEQFF.